The present T cell receptor (beta chain) was sequenced within a study of Ad26.COV2.S vaccination and SARS-CoV-2 variants. As for the study in general: Donor joined the COV1001 Ad26.COV2.S trial arm. Administration of Ad26.COV2.S was intramuscular, either once or twice 56 days apart.

On this clone: Its antigen is unidentified.

Treatment defined: over 15 received Ad26.COV2.S at low or high dose, single or two shots; a few received placebo; per-sample allocation not given. Specimen acquisition occurred on day 63 following the initial vaccine or placebo injection. Using immunoSEQ multiplex PCR, the repertoire was profiled, and TCRdb retains in-frame clones only, with some absent. This table holds 450,000 to 550,000 clones, 89% found once. Study outcomes and limitations: Compared with placebo recipients, vaccine recipients had higher spike-specific TCR breadth.

V lost 2 bases to trimming and J lost 4 bases; unmatched junction nucleotides: 4. In germline, CDR1 is SGHTA, CDR2 FQGNSA. This CDR3 region has 16 residues. The chain carries TRBV7-2 and TRBJ2-1, with 11 bases fitting TRBD2. Sequenced here: peripheral blood, sampled in a trial of Ad26.COV2.S vaccine versus placebo. This TCR was sampled from a person aged 18-60 years who received the Ad26.COV2.S COVID-19 vaccine or a placebo. CDR3 nucleotide sequence: TGTGCCAGCAGCTTACGTCCTAGCGGGGGGTACAATGAGCAGTTCTTC. Translated, it gives CASSLRPSGGYNEQFF.